The 11 T cell receptor beta chains presented below share a single source sample, sequenced in a study of cytomegalovirus exposure and HLA in healthy donors (dated by TCRdb to 2016 to 2017). The library was made by the immunoSEQ multiplex PCR assay. For the multiplex PCR, a mixture combining 60 forward primers for TCR Vbeta segments and 13 reverse primers for TCR Jbeta segments was used. What TCRdb holds here is the immuneACCESS table cut down to in-frame rearrangements. Part of the clones is not present; checked against another copy, under half of the missing clones reflect an unresolved V gene, and the others are unexplained. The table for this sample lists 99,000 or so clones; about 69% of them were counted only once. The top ten clonotypes cover 1% to 1.5% of the sample. Specimen: PBMCs. Every receptor here comes from a man aged 40-50 years in good health and CMV-seronegative.

The V call is TRBV5-6, the J call TRBJ1-2, with 9 bases matching TRBD1. V lost 0 bases, J lost 4 bases, and 4 bases stayed unmatched. The germline CDR1 and CDR2 sequences are SGHDT and YYEEEE. This CDR3 contains 15 residues. CDR3 protein: CASSLEGQGPYGYTF. CDR3 bases: TGTGCCAGCAGCTTGGAGGGACAGGGACCCTATGGCTACACCTTC.

The chain combines TRBV19 with TRBJ2-3; 7 bases agree with TRBD2. There are 16 residues in the CDR3. The germline V gene has CDR1 LNHDA and CDR2 SQIVND (reference sequence). With V trimmed by 3 bases and J by 7 bases, 13 bases remained unmatched. The CDR3 region has the DNA TGTGCCAGTAGTATCTCCCCTAGCGGAATGGAAAATACGCAGTATTTT. It is translated as CASSISPSGMENTQYF. The entire variable domain, with the rest obtained from reference TRBV19 and TRBJ2-3, is as follows: DGGITQSPKYLFRKEGQNVTLSCEQNLNHDAMYWYRQDPGQGLRLIYYSQIVNDFQKGDIAEGYSVSREKKESFPLTVTSAQKNPTAFYLCASSISPSGMENTQYFGPGTRLTVL.

This chain joins TRBV11-2 and TRBJ2-1; 10 nucleotides agree with TRBD2. The CDR3 loop spans 15 amino acids. Germline V gene lookup returns CDR1 SGHAT and CDR2 FQNNGV. The J segment lost 5 bases and the V segment lost 2 bases, leaving 3 bases of the junction unmatched. This chain's CDR3 is CASSLFSGRNNEQFF. In nucleotides, the CDR3 is TGTGCCAGCAGCTTATTTAGCGGGAGGAACAATGAGCAGTTCTTC.

The chain joins TRBV7-8 to TRBJ1-1, with D unclear. V dropped 3 bases and J dropped 3 bases, with 8 bases sitting between them. Per germline, CDR1 SGHVS and CDR2 FQNEAQ. The CDR3 has 13 amino acids. In nucleotides, the CDR3 is TGTGCCAGCAGCTTGAGAGGGTACACTGAAGCTTTCTTT. Translation: CASSLRGYTEAFF.

This clone was observed a handful of times. As DNA, the CDR3 is TGCGCCAGCAGCTTGGGACTAGCGGGAGAGGGCTACGAGCAGTACTTC. It translates to CASSLGLAGEGYEQYF. The rearrangement joins TRBV5-1 to TRBJ2-7, with 12 bases identical to TRBD2. Germline lookup yields CDR1 SGHRS and CDR2 YFSETQ. The CDR3 is 16 amino acids. Trimming removed 0 bases from V and 3 bases from J; junction bases left unmatched: 4.

The chain combines TRBV29-1 with TRBJ1-1; TRBD1 aligns across 11 bases. CDR1 is SQVTM, CDR2 ANQGSEA, per germline. Trimming cost V 7 bases and J 0 bases; bases outside gene matches: 4. This CDR3 comprises 14 residues. This CDR3 reads CSGMGQGVNTEAFF. CDR3 nucleotide sequence: TGCAGCGGGATGGGACAGGGGGTGAACACTGAAGCTTTCTTT. Together with reference TRBV29-1 and TRBJ1-1, the CDR3 gives the full variable domain: SAVISQKPSRDICQRGTSLTIQCQVDSQVTMMFWYRQQPGQSLTLIATANQGSEATYESGFVIDKFPISRPNLTFSTLTVSNMSPEDSSIYLCSGMGQGVNTEAFFGQGTRLTVV.

The CDR3 coding sequence is TGTGCCAGCAGCTTAGATGGCGGAAACACCATATATTTT. Its protein is CASSLDGGNTIYF. This chain connects TRBV7-9 to TRBJ1-3; no reliable D call. Per the germline V gene, CDR1 is SEHNR and CDR2 is FQNEAQ (reference sequence). V dropped 1 base and J dropped 4 bases, with 5 bases sitting between them. The CDR3 consists of 13 residues.

The CDR3, as DNA: TGTGCCAGCACTGCGACAGGGGGCAACTCCTATGGCTACACCTTC. It specifies CASTATGGNSYGYTF. The V gene is TRBV6-5, the J gene TRBJ1-2, with 10 nucleotides matching TRBD1. Trimming took 7 bases from V and 4 from J; bases not matched to a gene: 9. This CDR3 comprises 15 residues. From germline, CDR1 is MNHEY and CDR2 SVGAGI.

The count of this clone is one. V is TRBV5-6 and J is TRBJ2-7; possible D gene TRBD2, 6 bases. The CDR3 spans 15 residues. The germline V gene has CDR1 SGHDT and CDR2 YYEEEE. V was shortened by 1 base and J by 5 bases, with 16 bases between the two germline ends. The CDR3 nucleotides are TGTGCCAGCAGCTTGACGACGACTAGGGGCGACGAGCAGTACTTC. Translating gives CASSLTTTRGDEQYF.

V and J are TRBV29-1 and TRBJ1-2, with D unresolved. The ends were cut back, 3 bases at V and 5 bases at J, with 10 bases in the middle. This CDR3 has 12 amino acids. CDR1 and CDR2 from the germline V gene are SQVTM and ANQGSEA. CDR3 bases: TGCAGCGTTGATAAGGGAGGGTATGGCTACACCTTC. It specifies CSVDKGGYGYTF.

The rearrangement uses TRBV7-3 and TRBJ2-1; perhaps TRBD1 as D (5 bases). The CDR3 runs 15 residues. CDR1 is SGHTA, CDR2 FQGTGA, per germline. Trimming took off 3 bases at V and 4 bases at J, with 13 bases between the two ends. The chain's CDR3 is CASSFTGGGYNEQFF. In nucleotides, the CDR3 is TGTGCCAGCAGCTTCACAGGCGGTGGGTACAATGAGCAGTTCTTC.